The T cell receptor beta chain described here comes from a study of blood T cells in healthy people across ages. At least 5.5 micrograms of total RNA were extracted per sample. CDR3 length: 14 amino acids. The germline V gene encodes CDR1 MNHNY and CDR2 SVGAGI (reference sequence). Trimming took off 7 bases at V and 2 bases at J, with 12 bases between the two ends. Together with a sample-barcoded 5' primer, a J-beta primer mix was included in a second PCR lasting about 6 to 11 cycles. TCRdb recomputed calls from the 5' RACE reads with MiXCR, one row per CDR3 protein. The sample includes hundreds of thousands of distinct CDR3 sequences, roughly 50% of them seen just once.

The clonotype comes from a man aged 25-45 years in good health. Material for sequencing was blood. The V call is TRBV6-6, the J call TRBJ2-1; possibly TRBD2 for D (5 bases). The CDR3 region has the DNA TGTGCCAGCACCCAACTAGATGCCTACAATGAGCAGTTCTTC. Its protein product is CASTQLDAYNEQFF.